These 7 T cell receptor beta chains came from one sample sequenced in a study of STAT5B mutations in CD4+ large granular lymphocyte leukemia. Measured with immunoSEQ multiplex PCR; TCRdb has only the in-frame clones, and not every one. The sample consists of around 24,000 clones, roughly 78% of them appearing once. Input material: CD4+ T cells from blood buffy coats. Receptors originate from a human donor in good health.

The chain combines TRBV28 with TRBJ1-1, with no clear D. Germline V gene sequence: CDR1 MDHEN, CDR2 SYDVKM. Trimming pared 6 bases from V and 0 bases from J, leaving 5 bases between. CDR3 size: 12 residues. CDR3 amino acids: CASRDLNTEAFF. As DNA, the CDR3 is TGTGCCAGCAGGGACCTGAACACTGAAGCTTTCTTT.

This chain uses TRBV10-3 with TRBJ1-1, with D possibly matching TRBD1 (6 bases). The length of the CDR3 is 16 residues. The V end lost 4 bases, the J end lost 1 base, and 16 bases lay between the germline ends. The germline V gene encodes CDR1 ENHRY and CDR2 SYGVKD. The DNA of the CDR3 is TGTGCCATCAGTGGGTCCGGGGGCCTCTCGAACACTGAAGCTTTCTTT. Protein sequence: CAISGSGGLSNTEAFF.

This chain joins TRBV7-2 and TRBJ1-3; D is undetermined. Germline V CDR1 and CDR2: SGHTA, FQGNSA. This CDR3 contains 14 residues. V lost 5 bases to trimming and J lost 4 bases, with 12 bases between them. CDR3 bases: TGTGCCAGCAGCCTCCAGGTAGCGGGAAACACCATATATTTT. It yields the protein CASSLQVAGNTIYF.

The rearrangement joins TRBV4-1 to TRBJ2-7; 7 bases fit TRBD2. CDR3 length equals 20 residues. The trim removed 2 bases at V and 1 base at J, leaving 20 bases unmatched. Looked up from germline, CDR1 is MGHRA and CDR2 is YSYEKL. CDR3 in amino acids: CASSQFFRLGSGAGSYEQYF. The CDR3 DNA follows: TGCGCCAGCAGCCAATTCTTTCGGTTGGGAAGCGGGGCGGGGTCCTACGAGCAGTACTTC.

V usage is TRBV7-9 and J usage is TRBJ1-1; D is unresolved. CDR1 is SEHNR and CDR2 is FQNEAQ in the germline V gene (reference sequence). Trimming removed 4 bases at V and 8 bases at J, with 14 bases between. This CDR3 region has 13 residues. The CDR3 bases are TGTGCCAGCAGCTCCCGCCCGGGAGGGGAAGCTTTCTTT. This encodes CASSSRPGGEAFF.

This rearrangement joins TRBV6-5 to TRBJ2-7; maybe TRBD1 (5 bases). Germline V CDR1 and CDR2: MNHEY, SVGAGI. The V end was cut by 2 bases, the J end by 2 bases, with 7 bases between. The CDR3 has 13 residues. The CDR3, as DNA: TGTGCCAGCAGTTACGACAGAACCTACGAGCAGTACTTC. Its translation is CASSYDRTYEQYF.

This clone turned up a few times. This chain joins TRBV29-1 and TRBJ1-5; D uncertain. The germline V gene has CDR1 SQVTM and CDR2 ANQGSEA. The CDR3 loop spans 13 amino acids. V was shortened by 4 bases and J by 0 bases, with 7 bases between the two germline ends. CDR3 residues: CSVGQNSNQPQHF. In nucleotides, the CDR3 is TGCAGCGTTGGGCAAAATAGCAATCAGCCCCAGCATTTT.